The clone carrying this T cell receptor beta chain turned up a few times. These data come from a study of blood T cell repertoires in COVID-19. Original methodology: Amplified reference gene primers provided the basis for estimating nucleated cell counts. Clones were read by immunoSEQ multiplex PCR, and TCRdb kept only the in-frame ones, dropping some. V and J calls and clone size come straight from that table; D and trimming were deduced from the DNA. This sample has over 200,000 clones, with approximately 80% found just once. V gave up 3 bases and J gave up 4 bases; unmatched junction bases: 6. The length of the CDR3 is 14 residues. Germline CDR1 SGHDT, CDR2 YYEEEE.

This receptor was taken from a woman of 80 years or more with active or convalescent COVID-19. What was sequenced was peripheral blood. This chain links TRBV5-6 with TRBJ2-5; 7 bases match TRBD1. CDR3: CASSSGQVGETQYF. The CDR3 DNA follows: TGTGCCAGCAGCTCCGGACAGGTCGGAGAGACCCAGTACTTC.